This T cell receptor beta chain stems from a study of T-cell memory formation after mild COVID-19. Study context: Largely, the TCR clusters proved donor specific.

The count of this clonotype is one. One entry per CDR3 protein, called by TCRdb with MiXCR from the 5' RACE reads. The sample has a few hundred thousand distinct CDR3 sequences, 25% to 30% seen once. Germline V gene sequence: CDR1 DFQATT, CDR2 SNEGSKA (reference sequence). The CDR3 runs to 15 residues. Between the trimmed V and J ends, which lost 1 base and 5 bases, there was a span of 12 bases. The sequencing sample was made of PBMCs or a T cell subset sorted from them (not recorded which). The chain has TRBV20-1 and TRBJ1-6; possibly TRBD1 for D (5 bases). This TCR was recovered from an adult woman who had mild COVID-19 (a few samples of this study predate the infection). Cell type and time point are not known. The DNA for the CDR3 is TGCAGTGCTAGAGTCGGGGGGTCGGATAATTCACCCCTCCACTTT. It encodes CSARVGGSDNSPLHF.